A selection of T cell receptor beta chains follows, all from one sample in a study of regulatory T cells in long-lasting Graves disease. TCRdb reanalysed the multiplex PCR reads using MiXCR and keeps one entry per CDR3 protein. This sample has a few hundred thousand distinct CDR3 sequences, with roughly a fifth found just once. These data are also associated with another study on T cells in Graves' hyperthyroidism and ophthalmopathy.

The specimen comprised peripheral blood mononuclear cells (PBMCs), sampled at new diagnosis, from a patient treated with antithyroid drugs. All receptors derive from a woman in her twenties or thirties with Graves disease. CDR3s include the opening cysteine and the closing phenylalanine or tryptophan. Fields, in order: J gene, CDR3 length, D gene, V gene, clone size, CDR3 DNA, CDR3 protein. D genes are given only for firm matches. Rows give clone size only sometimes, using once, few, many, or a class for an expanded clone.

TRBJ2-3 | 15 | . | TRBV7-8 | . | TGTGCCAGCAGCTTAGAAGGTCGAGGTGCAGATACGCAGTATTTT | CASSLEGRGADTQYF
TRBJ2-5 | 16 | TRBD2 | TRBV7-2 | many | TGTGCCAGCAGCCTACAGGGACTAGCGGGAAAAGAGACCCAGTACTTC | CASSLQGLAGKETQYF
TRBJ2-1 | 15 | . | TRBV11-2 | medium-sized | TGTGCCAGCAGCCCAGGTGCCAGGGTCGGCAATGAGCAGTTCTTC | CASSPGARVGNEQFF
TRBJ1-5 | 16 | . | TRBV6-5 | many | TGTGCCAGCAGTTACTTTCAGCGGCAGGGTAATCAGCCCCAGCATTTT | CASSYFQRQGNQPQHF
TRBJ1-5 | 18 | . | TRBV27 | many | TGTGCCAGCAGTTTCAGGACCGATGCAGGGAATCGCAATCAGCCCCAGCATTTT | CASSFRTDAGNRNQPQHF
TRBJ2-7 | 15 | TRBD2 | TRBV11-3 | many | TGTGCCAGCAGCCCGGGACTAGCGGACTCCTACGAGCAGTACTTC | CASSPGLADSYEQYF
TRBJ1-2 | 13 | . | TRBV29-1 | . | TGCAGCGTTGGAGCAGGGAGGGACTATGGCTACACCTTC | CSVGAGRDYGYTF
TRBJ2-2 | 12 | . | TRBV29-1 | many | TGCAGCGTTGCCAGGACCACCGGGGAGCTGTTTTTT | CSVARTTGELFF
TRBJ1-5 | 15 | TRBD1 | TRBV19 | many | TGTGCCAGTAGTGTCCAACAGGGGGCTGGGAAGCCCCAGCATTTT | CASSVQQGAGKPQHF
TRBJ1-1 | 16 | TRBD1 | TRBV28 | . | TGTGCCAGCAGTTTATCTGGACAGGGGGCGGTCACTGAAGCTTTCTTT | CASSLSGQGAVTEAFF
TRBJ1-3 | 16 | . | TRBV6-1 | many | TGTGCCAGCAGTGAAGCGGGGGCCTACTCTGGAAACACCATATATTTT | CASSEAGAYSGNTIYF
TRBJ1-1 | 16 | . | TRBV10-3 | many | TGTGCCATCAGTGAGTCGACGTGGGAGTCGAACACTGAAGCTTTCTTT | CAISESTWESNTEAFF
TRBJ1-1 | 13 | . | TRBV11-2 | . | TGTGCCAGCAGCTTAGCTAGGGGCACTGAAGCTTTCTTT | CASSLARGTEAFF
TRBJ2-1 | 14 | . | TRBV11-2 | many | TGTGCCAGCAGCTTAAAGCAGGAATACAATGAGCAGTTCTTC | CASSLKQEYNEQFF
TRBJ2-2 | 17 | TRBD1 | TRBV5-1 | few | TGCGCCAGCAGGAAGGGACAGGGGGCGCGTTTCTCCGGGGAGCTGTTTTTT | CASRKGQGARFSGELFF
TRBJ2-4 | 14 | . | TRBV20-1 | . | TGCAGTGCTCAAGCGGAAGTAGCCAAAAACATTCAGTACTTC | CSAQAEVAKNIQYF
TRBJ1-1 | 16 | . | TRBV12-3/TRBV12-4 | many | TGTGCCAGCAGTTTAGCGACGAAAAAACGGACCCTTGAAGCTTTCTTT | CASSLATKKRTLEAFF
TRBJ2-7 | 13 | . | TRBV27 | many | TGTGCCAGCAGTTCGGGGCCCACCTCCGGGCAGTACTTC | CASSSGPTSGQYF
TRBJ1-4 | 13 | . | TRBV9 | . | TGTGCCAGCAGCGCGACAGTTAATGAAAAACTGTTTTTT | CASSATVNEKLFF
TRBJ2-7 | 12 | TRBD2 | TRBV20-1 | many | TGCAGTGCTCTAGCGGGGCCCTACGAGCAGTACTTC | CSALAGPYEQYF
TRBJ2-5 | 13 | . | TRBV30 | many | TGTGCCTGGAGTGTATTCGCCGGGGAGACCCAGTACTTC | CAWSVFAGETQYF
TRBJ2-1 | 14 | . | TRBV11-2 | many | TGTGCCAGCATAGGGGAGGTCTCCTACAATGAGCAGTTCTTC | CASIGEVSYNEQFF
TRBJ2-1 | 13 | . | TRBV7-3 | many | TGTGCCAGCAGCTTAAGGGGTGGGCATGAGCAGTTCTTC | CASSLRGGHEQFF
TRBJ1-5 | 14 | TRBD1 | TRBV19 | many | TGTGCCAGTAGAACAGGGACAGGAAATCAGCCCCAGCATTTT | CASRTGTGNQPQHF
TRBJ2-4 | 15 | TRBD2 | TRBV19 | many | TGTGCCAGTAGTACTAGCGGGAGGGCCAAAAACATTCAGTACTTC | CASSTSGRAKNIQYF
TRBJ1-5 | 15 | TRBD1 | TRBV6-2/TRBV6-3 | many | TGTGCCAGCACCCGGACAGGGGGGAGCAATCAGCCCCAGCATTTT | CASTRTGGSNQPQHF
TRBJ2-1 | 15 | . | TRBV12-3/TRBV12-4 | . | TGTGCCAGCAGCTTTACGGACCCAACCTACAATGAGCAGTTCTTC | CASSFTDPTYNEQFF
TRBJ1-5 | 15 | TRBD1 | TRBV6-1 | many | TGTGCCAGCAGCCTGACAGGGTATAGCAATCAGCCCCAGCATTTT | CASSLTGYSNQPQHF
TRBJ2-3 | 13 | . | TRBV12-3/TRBV12-4 | many | TGTGCCAGCAGTTTCCGCCCCACAGATACGCAGTATTTT | CASSFRPTDTQYF
TRBJ1-1 | 17 | . | TRBV12-3/TRBV12-4 | . | TGTGCCAGCAGTTTGCTCGGTGTCAGCTCGAAAAACACTGAAGCTTTCTTT | CASSLLGVSSKNTEAFF
TRBJ2-7 | 11 | . | TRBV28 | few | TGTGCCAGCAGTTTAGCGGAAGAGCAGTACTTC | CASSLAEEQYF